The clone carrying this T cell receptor beta chain showed up just a few times. This record belongs to a study of human T cells and chemical hapten exposure. Across the whole study: Per-sample variation in TCR yield stemmed mainly from small pooled library volume differences.

Described time point: healthy volunteer bleed at 2 weeks. The starting material, unfractionated whole blood, was used for total RNA extraction. This CDR3 region has 14 residues. Germline V gene lookup returns CDR1 DFQATT and CDR2 SNEGSKA (reference sequence). Trimming cost V 4 bases and J 0 bases, with 13 bases left between them. The library tagged each cDNA molecule with unique molecular identifiers. TCRdb redid the calling of the RACE reads with MiXCR, one entry per CDR3 protein. This table holds 80,000 to 100,000 distinct CDR3 sequences, 8.5% to 9% found once. The chain combines TRBV20-1 with TRBJ2-7; D is perhaps TRBD1 or TRBD2 (5 bases each). The sequence was collected from a female donor in good health. Some clones in this sample may be carry-over from other donors' samples. Sample: whole blood. The CDR3 coding sequence is TGCAGTGCTATTAAGGGAGACAGCTCCTACGAGCAGTACTTC. Translation gives CSAIKGDSSYEQYF.